The 21 T cell receptor beta chains listed next were all sequenced from one sample in a study of T cells in Graves' hyperthyroidism and ophthalmopathy. Amplification targeted TCR beta CDR3 regions from RNA transcripts. When the TCR CDR3 underwent first-round RT-PCR, the HTBI primer set was used. TCRdb reanalysed the multiplex PCR reads using MiXCR and keeps one entry per CDR3 protein. The sample contains some 620,000 distinct CDR3 sequences, around 16% of which appear only once. What was sequenced was blood. These receptors were obtained from a woman in her 30s with Graves' hyperthyroidism.

This clonotype was detected ten times or more. The rearrangement uses TRBV29-1 and TRBJ2-3, with 7 bases fitting TRBD2. Germline V gene sequence: CDR1 SQVTM, CDR2 ANQGSEA. The V and J ends lost 0 bases and 0 bases, in that order; junction bases with no gene match: 6. The CDR3 has 16 amino acids. CDR3 sequence (DNA): TGCAGCGTTGAAGATCACGCGGGAGTTAGCACAGATACGCAGTATTTT. Amino acids: CSVEDHAGVSTDTQYF.

This clonotype has at least ten counts. The chain combines TRBV18 with TRBJ2-7; D may be TRBD2 (6 bases). This CDR3 comprises 14 residues. Germline-derived CDR1 and CDR2 are KGHSH and LQKENI. Trimming removed 2 bases from V and 7 bases from J, with 15 bases in between. In nucleotides, the CDR3 is TGTGCCAGCTCACCAGGGACTCGTATGGATGAGCAGTACTTC. It translates to CASSPGTRMDEQYF.

The chain employs TRBV5-1 and TRBJ2-3; TRBD2 matches 9 bases. CDR3 size: 16 residues. Per germline, CDR1 SGHRS and CDR2 YFSETQ. V was clipped by 0 bases and J by 0 bases; unmatched bases: 2. The CDR3: CASSLGLADSTDTQYF. DNA for the CDR3: TGCGCCAGCAGCTTGGGACTAGCGGATAGCACAGATACGCAGTATTTT.

There are a few counts of this clonotype. V gene TRBV25-1 combines with J gene TRBJ1-4; 10 bases agree with TRBD1. Trimming cost V 5 bases and J 6 bases; bases outside gene matches: 15. Germline V lookup: CDR1 MGHDK, CDR2 SYGVNS. CDR3 length: 18 residues. The CDR3: CASSNNGRQGAGDEKLFF. The CDR3 nucleotides are TGTGCCAGCAGTAACAACGGGAGACAGGGGGCCGGGGATGAAAAACTGTTTTTT.

In its sample, this clonotype was seen many times. This chain links TRBV12-3 or TRBV12-4 with TRBJ2-1; the D is unclear. This CDR3 has 14 residues. Trimming removed 0 bases from V and 5 bases from J, with 8 bases in between. DNA of the CDR3: TGTGCCAGCAGTTTAGCGGCGATCGACAATGAGCAGTTCTTC. It yields the protein CASSLAAIDNEQFF.

This rearrangement joins TRBV10-3 to TRBJ2-7; the match to TRBD2 covers 7 bases. Germline-derived CDR1 and CDR2 are ENHRY and SYGVKD. The junction had 1 base not matched to a gene; V was cut back by 6 bases and J by 5 bases. This CDR3 spans 11 amino acids. CDR3 region: CAISRGDEQYF. CDR3 nucleotide sequence: TGTGCCATCAGCCGGGGGGACGAGCAGTACTTC.

In this sample, this clonotype turned up many times. This chain joins TRBV11-3 and TRBJ1-1; 8 nucleotides line up with TRBD1. Looked up from germline, CDR1 is SGHNT and CDR2 is YENEEA. V gave up 3 bases and J gave up 1 base; unmatched junction bases: 4. The CDR3 has 15 amino acids. CDR3 protein: CASSFPGGENTEAFF. DNA of the CDR3: TGTGCCAGCAGCTTCCCAGGGGGCGAGAACACTGAAGCTTTCTTT. Filled out from reference TRBV11-3 and TRBJ1-1, the complete variable domain reads EAGVVQSPRYKIIEKKQPVAFWCNPISGHNTLYWYLQNLGQGPELLIRYENEEAVDDSQLPKDRFSAERLKGVDSTLKIQPAELGDSAVYLCASSFPGGENTEAFFGQGTRLTVV.

This clonotype showed up just a few times. The chain carries TRBV3-1 and TRBJ2-1; weak D call: TRBD1 (6 bases). This CDR3 is 14 amino acids long. Germline loops: CDR1 LGHDT, CDR2 YNNKEL (reference sequence). The V end was cut by 3 bases, the J end by 8 bases, with 14 bases between. The CDR3 is CASSQPRDTDEQFF. CDR3 nucleotides: TGTGCCAGCAGCCAGCCCCGGGACACCGATGAGCAGTTCTTC.

The gene calls are TRBV20-1 and TRBJ2-1; 8 bases align to TRBD2. The CDR3 runs to 12 residues. Germline V CDR1 and CDR2: DFQATT, SNEGSKA (reference sequence). V lost 5 bases to trimming and J lost 12 bases; unmatched junction nucleotides: 9. CDR3 sequence: CSAGSSLAGQFF. CDR3 nucleotides: TGCAGTGCTGGGAGTTCCCTAGCGGGGCAGTTCTTC.

The chain couples TRBV20-1 to TRBJ1-3; tentatively, D is TRBD1 (6 bases). This CDR3 has 17 residues. Germline CDR1 is DFQATT and CDR2 is SNEGSKA (reference sequence). V lost 0 bases, J lost 4 bases, and 19 bases lay in between. The CDR3 bases are TGCAGTGCTAGAGATTGGGGGCTCGGGGGAGGAGGAAACACCATATATTTT. The encoded protein is CSARDWGLGGGGNTIYF.

This clonotype was observed many times. The J gene is TRBJ2-7, the V gene TRBV5-1, with D perhaps TRBD2 (6 bases). Germline loops: CDR1 SGHRS, CDR2 YFSETQ. V shed 3 bases and J shed 3 bases, with 16 bases lying between them. The CDR3 consists of 15 residues. CDR3 sequence (DNA): TGCGCCAGCAGCTCTCTTAGCGGTAGGATCTACGAGCAGTACTTC. Its translation is CASSSLSGRIYEQYF.

The V gene is TRBV6-5, the J gene TRBJ2-7, with unresolved D. The V end was cut by 0 bases, the J end by 5 bases, with 17 bases between. Germline-derived CDR1 and CDR2 are MNHEY and SVGAGI. The CDR3 covers 16 residues. The CDR3 loop is CASSYSITLSGDEQYF. Here the CDR3 DNA reads TGTGCCAGCAGTTACTCGATTACCCTTAGTGGTGACGAGCAGTACTTC.

This clonotype appeared many times. CDR3 in amino acids: CATSDSPAAEQYF. The CDR3 coding sequence is TGTGCCACCAGTGATTCCCCAGCGGCCGAGCAGTACTTC. This chain joins TRBV24-1 and TRBJ2-7; a weak D match, TRBD2 (5 bases). This CDR3 has 13 residues. The germline V and J ends were trimmed by 2 bases and 6 bases, with 10 bases remaining between them. Germline V lookup: CDR1 KGHDR, CDR2 SFDVKD.

This clonotype was seen ten or more times. The chain joins TRBV28 to TRBJ1-5, with no clear D. This CDR3 is built from 13 residues. With 8 bases removed from V and 2 bases from J, the gap between germline ends came to 10 bases. The germline CDR1 and CDR2 sequences are MDHEN and SYDVKM. CDR3 region: CASRTYGNQPQHF. The CDR3 DNA reads as TGTGCCAGCCGGACGTATGGCAATCAGCCCCAGCATTTT. The entire variable domain, with the rest obtained from reference TRBV28 and TRBJ1-5, is as follows: DVKVTQSSRYLVKRTGEKVFLECVQDMDHENMFWYRQDPGLGLRLIYFSYDVKMKEKGDIPEGYSVSREKKERFSLILESASTNQTSMYLCASRTYGNQPQHFGDGTRLSIL.

The J gene is TRBJ2-5, the V gene TRBV20-1; tentative D call: TRBD2 (6 bases). The V gene's germline CDR1 is DFQATT and CDR2 SNEGSKA (reference sequence). The CDR3 length is 14 residues. V lost 5 bases and J 4 bases, leaving 17 bases between the germline ends. The CDR3 nucleotides are TGCAGTGCTGCTCAACGGGACTCGGGAGAGACCCAGTACTTC. Its translation is CSAAQRDSGETQYF.

This clonotype showed up many times. The chain has TRBV28 and TRBJ1-1; TRBD1 matches at 8 bases. In germline, CDR1 is MDHEN, CDR2 SYDVKM. V gave up 6 bases and J gave up 11 bases; unmatched junction bases: 8. There are 12 residues in the CDR3. The DNA for the CDR3 is TGTGCCAGCAGCCCGGGGGACAGGCGGGCTTTCTTT. Amino acids: CASSPGDRRAFF.

As to this clonotype: An end of the junction differs from the germline gene, which may be a read error. The chain has TRBV6-1 and TRBJ2-2; 8 nucleotides match TRBD2. The length of the CDR3 is 18 residues. Germline CDR1 is MNHNS and CDR2 is SASEGT. DNA for the CDR3: TGTGCCAACAGAGGAGCGGGGGAAAAAAGTACAAGGACCGGGGAGCCGTTTTTT. Its protein product is CANRGAGEKSTRTGEPFF.

This clonotype was observed a handful of times. The chain recombines TRBV6-6 with TRBJ1-1, with D possibly being TRBD1 (5 bases). Germline CDR1 is MNHNY and CDR2 is SVGAGI (reference sequence). V was clipped by 0 bases and J by 1 base, with 21 bases between them. The CDR3 totals 19 residues. The CDR3 reads CASSYSRVWGFGTNTEAFF. DNA for the CDR3: TGTGCCAGCAGTTACTCGAGGGTTTGGGGGTTTGGGACGAACACTGAAGCTTTCTTT.

This clonotype was seen many times. The chain couples TRBV11-2 to TRBJ1-1, with a possible D match to TRBD1 (6 bases). Looked up from germline, CDR1 is SGHAT and CDR2 is FQNNGV. V was shortened by 3 bases and J by 10 bases, with 18 bases between the two germline ends. The CDR3 sequence is 14 residues long. The CDR3 sequence: CASSFNNRVVVAFF. The CDR3 DNA is TGTGCCAGCAGCTTCAACAACAGGGTGGTGGTAGCTTTCTTT.

This clonotype appeared many times. The chain couples TRBV20-1 to TRBJ2-5; TRBD2 matches at 10 bases. Germline V gives CDR1 DFQATT, CDR2 SNEGSKA (reference sequence). Trimming cost V 5 bases and J 5 bases; bases outside gene matches: 8. The length of the CDR3 is 14 residues. CDR3 region: CSAGKREGVETQYF. Written as DNA, the CDR3 is TGCAGTGCTGGGAAGCGGGAGGGCGTCGAGACCCAGTACTTC.

This clonotype was seen a few times. The V gene is TRBV7-2, the J gene TRBJ2-7, with no clear D. V shed 7 bases and J shed 6 bases, with 13 bases lying between them. The CDR3 has 12 amino acids. Germline lookup yields CDR1 SGHTA and CDR2 FQGNSA. The CDR3 coding sequence is TGTGCCAGCAACCAGAGGATTGGCGAGCAGTACTTC. As protein: CASNQRIGEQYF.